Listed here is a single T cell receptor beta chain. This sample is part of a study of blood T cell repertoires in COVID-19. Whole-study context: Some COVID-19 samples were acute and others convalescent; all came from the United States, Italy and Spain. Sample material is recorded as cDNA or gDNA derived from T cells, B-cell-depleted T cells, or PBMCs.

Authors' methods: The authors estimated nucleated cell counts from reference gene primer amplification. Repertoires were generated with immunoSEQ multiplex PCR, while TCRdb's copy carries only in-frame clones and drops some. From that table come the V and J calls and clone size; the DNA was used to work out D and trimming. The data contain some 90,000 clones, 70% to 90% of them seen just once; the ten biggest clones take up about 19%. V was cut by 6 bases and J by 4 bases, with 5 bases left in between. CDR3 length equals 11 residues. The chain is built from TRBV12-3 or TRBV12-4 and TRBJ2-3; D remains unclear. The source is a woman aged 80 or over with acute or convalescent COVID-19. Sequencing used peripheral blood. The CDR3 DNA reads TGTGCCAGCAGCCAATCAGATACGCAGTATTTT. It specifies CASSQSDTQYF.